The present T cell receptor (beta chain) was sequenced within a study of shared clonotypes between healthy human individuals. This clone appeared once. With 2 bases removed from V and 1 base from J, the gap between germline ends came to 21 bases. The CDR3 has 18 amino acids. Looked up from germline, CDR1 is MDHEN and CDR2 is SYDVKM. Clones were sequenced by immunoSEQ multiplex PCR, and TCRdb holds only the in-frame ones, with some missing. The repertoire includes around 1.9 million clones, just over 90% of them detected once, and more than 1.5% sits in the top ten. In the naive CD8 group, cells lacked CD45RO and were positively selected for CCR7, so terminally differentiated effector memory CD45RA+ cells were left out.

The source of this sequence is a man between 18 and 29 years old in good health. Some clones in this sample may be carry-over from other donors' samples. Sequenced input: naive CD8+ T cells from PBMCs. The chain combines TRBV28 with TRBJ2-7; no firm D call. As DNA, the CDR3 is TGTGCCAGCAGTTTACCCCGGGCAGAAACCTACTCTTCCTACGAGCAGTACTTC. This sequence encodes CASSLPRAETYSSYEQYF. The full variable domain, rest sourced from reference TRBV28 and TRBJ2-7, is DVKVTQSSRYLVKRTGEKVFLECVQDMDHENMFWYRQDPGLGLRLIYFSYDVKMKEKGDIPEGYSVSREKKERFSLILESASTNQTSMYLCASSLPRAETYSSYEQYFGPGTRLTVT.